A single sample is the source of the 28 T cell receptor beta chains below, sequenced in a study of blood T cell repertoires in COVID-19 (dated by TCRdb to 2019 to 2021). Library preparation employed the immunoSEQ multiplex PCR assay. TCRdb obtained this table from immuneACCESS and retained in-frame rearrangements with V and J assigned. These tables miss some clones; where compared with another copy, unresolved V genes account for less than half of the shortfall, and the remainder is unexplained. A total of some 320,000 clones appear in this sample, 85% of them only once. The top ten hold around 1.8% of the sample. Material: PBMCs or T cells enriched from blood (not recorded which). All receptors derive from a woman aged 25 to 39 who had been exposed to COVID-19.

The chain is built from TRBV2 and TRBJ1-6, with D perhaps matching TRBD1 (6 bases). The germline V gene has CDR1 SNHLY and CDR2 FYNNEI. V lost 0 bases and J lost 7, with 16 bases in between. The CDR3 has 17 residues. For the CDR3, the DNA is TGTGCCAGCAGTGAAGCGCCCCCCACAGGGCGGAATTCACCCCTCCACTTT. It translates to CASSEAPPTGRNSPLHF.

DNA of the CDR3: TGTGCCAGCAGCCAGGGGGGTAAGACCCAGTACTTC. This gives the protein CASSQGGKTQYF. The gene calls are TRBV7-3 and TRBJ2-5, with D possibly TRBD1 on 7 matching bases. The germline V and J ends were trimmed by 5 bases and 6 bases, with 10 bases remaining between them. The CDR3 has 12 residues. Germline-derived CDR1 and CDR2 are SGHTA and FQGTGA.

V and J are TRBV6-1 and TRBJ1-5; 8 nucleotides match TRBD1. Trimming removed 3 bases from V and 5 bases from J; junction bases left unmatched: 12. The length of the CDR3 is 17 residues. Germline V gene data show CDR1 as MNHNS and CDR2 as SASEGT. The chain's CDR3 is CASSDQDWTGRDQPQHF. The CDR3 DNA reads as TGTGCCAGCAGTGACCAAGATTGGACAGGGCGGGATCAGCCCCAGCATTTT.

About this clone: Other DNA sequences in this specimen translate into the identical CDR3. The gene calls are TRBV30 and TRBJ1-4; 8 bases map to TRBD1. Germline V gene sequence: CDR1 GTSNPN, CDR2 SVGIG (reference sequence). The CDR3 has 13 amino acids. V was pared by 3 bases and J by 7 bases, with 4 bases of the junction left unmatched. CDR3 sequence reads: CAWSQGAGEKLFF. CDR3 DNA sequence: TGTGCCTGGAGCCAGGGGGCGGGTGAAAAACTGTTTTTT.

The rearrangement uses TRBV6-5 and TRBJ1-1; TRBD1 matches 9 bases. The CDR3 has 15 amino acids. CDR1 is MNHEY and CDR2 is SVGAGI in the germline V gene. V was clipped by 0 bases and J by 7 bases; unmatched bases: 6. Here the CDR3 DNA reads TGTGCCAGCAGTTACTCCCAGGACAGGGGAAGTGAAGCTTTCTTT. Translating gives CASSYSQDRGSEAFF.

CDR3 nucleotides: TGTGCCAGCAGTGAACGGGGACTAGCGGGAGATTGGCTCTCCTACGAGCAGTACTTC. It encodes CASSERGLAGDWLSYEQYF. V and J are TRBV6-1 and TRBJ2-7; TRBD2 agrees at 14 bases. CDR1 and CDR2 from the germline V gene are MNHNS and SASEGT. J lost 0 bases, V lost 2 bases, and 9 bases had no gene match. CDR3 length: 19 residues.

The chain uses TRBV4-1 and TRBJ2-3, with 8 bases lining up with TRBD1. V lost 3 bases, J lost 1 base, and 6 bases stayed unmatched. The CDR3 covers 16 residues. The germline CDR1 and CDR2 sequences are MGHRA and YSYEKL. The DNA of the CDR3 is TGCGCCAGCAGCCACGGACAGGGAGGAGGCACAGATACGCAGTATTTT. Translated, it gives CASSHGQGGGTDTQYF.

The V gene is TRBV12-3 or TRBV12-4, the J gene TRBJ1-5; D may be TRBD1 (6 bases). This CDR3 spans 13 amino acids. Trimming took off 4 bases at V and 7 bases at J, with 11 bases between the two ends. The CDR3 DNA is TGTGCCAGCAGTTCAGGGGTGGGACAGCCCCAGCATTTT. This translates into CASSSGVGQPQHF.

The chain combines TRBV11-2 with TRBJ1-2; TRBD1 aligns across 7 bases. V shed 3 bases, J shed 3 bases, and the junction held 1 base outside the gene matches. The CDR3 has 13 amino acids. Germline assignment: CDR1 SGHAT and CDR2 FQNNGV. Here the CDR3 reads CASSFTGDYGYTF. CDR3 nucleotide sequence: TGTGCCAGCAGCTTTACAGGGGACTATGGCTACACCTTC.

This rearrangement joins TRBV6-5 to TRBJ1-2; possibly TRBD1 for D (6 bases). Per germline, CDR1 MNHEY and CDR2 SVGAGI. V was cut by 5 bases and J by 4 bases, with 11 bases left in between. The CDR3 sequence is 13 residues long. The CDR3 loop reads CASSPGASYGYTF. The CDR3, as DNA: TGTGCCAGCAGTCCAGGGGCGAGCTATGGCTACACCTTC.

The chain carries TRBV3-1 (or the pseudogene TRBV3-2) and TRBJ1-5; 7 bases agree with TRBD1. The CDR3 length is 14 residues. Germline CDR1 is LGHDT and CDR2 is YNNKEL (reference sequence). The V and J ends lost 3 bases and 6 bases, in that order; junction bases with no gene match: 5. CDR3 DNA sequence: TGTGCCAGCAGCCAGACAGGGAAGGTTCAGCCCCAGCATTTT. The encoded protein is CASSQTGKVQPQHF.

The rearrangement links TRBV27 to TRBJ1-1, with a possible D match to TRBD1 (6 bases). V was pared by 7 bases and J by 7 bases, with 16 bases between. The CDR3 is made up of 13 amino acids. CDR1 and CDR2 (germline): MNHEY, SMNVEV (reference sequence). The CDR3 sequence: CASMKDSGGEAFF. CDR3 nucleotides: TGTGCCAGCATGAAGGACAGTGGGGGTGAAGCTTTCTTT.

V gene TRBV19 combines with J gene TRBJ2-3; D is perhaps TRBD2 (7 bases). CDR3 length: 14 residues. V lost 5 bases, J lost 4 bases, and 13 bases lay in between. The germline CDR1 and CDR2 sequences are LNHDA and SQIVND (reference sequence). Here the CDR3 DNA reads TGTGCCAGTAGTGGGGGGGCCTCCGCAGATACGCAGTATTTT. This translates into CASSGGASADTQYF.

This rearrangement joins TRBV18 to TRBJ2-5; 9 bases are shared with TRBD1. Germline CDR1 is KGHSH and CDR2 is LQKENI. Trimming cost V 3 bases and J 5 bases; bases outside gene matches: 1. The CDR3 spans 13 residues. The CDR3 sequence is CASSPGTGETQYF. The CDR3 nucleotides are TGTGCCAGCTCACCGGGGACAGGGGAGACCCAGTACTTC.

The V call is TRBV3-1 (or the pseudogene TRBV3-2), the J call TRBJ1-2; 7 positions agree with TRBD1. The germline gives CDR1 LGHDT, CDR2 YNNKEL (reference sequence). The CDR3 is 13 amino acids. V lost 7 bases to trimming and J lost 5 bases; unmatched junction nucleotides: 7. In nucleotides, the CDR3 is TGTGCCAGCACCGACGGGACAGTGTATGGCTACACCTTC. It is translated as CASTDGTVYGYTF.

The rearrangement joins TRBV5-1 to TRBJ2-2, with D tentatively TRBD2 (6 bases). The CDR3 runs to 13 residues. From germline, CDR1 is SGHRS and CDR2 YFSETQ. Between the trimmed V and J ends, which lost 5 bases and 4 bases, there was a span of 9 bases. The CDR3 loop reads CASRRGLTGELFF. The CDR3 nucleotides are TGCGCCAGCAGGCGGGGCCTCACCGGGGAGCTGTTTTTT. The whole variable domain, remainder taken from reference TRBV5-1 and TRBJ2-2, is KAGVTQTPRYLIKTRGQQVTLSCSPISGHRSVSWYQQTPGQGLQFLFEYFSETQRNKGNFPGRFSGRQFSNSRSEMNVSTLELGDSALYLCASRRGLTGELFFGEGSRLTVL.

The chain uses TRBV27 and TRBJ2-7; 8 positions match TRBD1. V trimming: 6 bases; J trimming: 3 bases; junction bases outside the gene matches: 10. This CDR3 is built from 15 residues. Per germline, CDR1 MNHEY and CDR2 SMNVEV (reference sequence). CDR3 region: CASRHGQGVSYEQYF. CDR3 bases: TGTGCCAGCAGGCATGGACAGGGCGTGAGCTACGAGCAGTACTTC.

The V call is TRBV2, the J call TRBJ2-7; 9 nucleotides agree with TRBD2. This CDR3 is built from 14 residues. The J segment lost 6 bases and the V segment lost 7 bases, leaving 10 bases of the junction unmatched. Germline loops: CDR1 SNHLY, CDR2 FYNNEI. The CDR3 here is CASTGGAGGREQYF. Written as DNA, the CDR3 is TGTGCCAGCACTGGCGGAGCGGGGGGTCGCGAGCAGTACTTC.

This sequence joins TRBV30 and TRBJ1-6, with TRBD1 matching over 8 bases. Trimming removed 0 bases from V and 7 bases from J; junction bases left unmatched: 5. Germline V gives CDR1 GTSNPN, CDR2 SVGIG (reference sequence). This CDR3 contains 15 residues. CDR3 region: CAWSVPDRENSPLHF. For the CDR3, the DNA is TGTGCCTGGAGTGTCCCGGACAGGGAGAATTCACCCCTCCACTTT.

The V and J genes are TRBV5-1 and TRBJ2-7; 10 nucleotides line up with TRBD1. Losses at the gene ends were 1 base for V and 5 bases for J; bases not matched to a gene: 6. Per germline, CDR1 SGHRS and CDR2 YFSETQ. The CDR3 is 15 residues long. CDR3 sequence: CASSLSGTGVNEQYF. Written as DNA, the CDR3 is TGCGCCAGCAGCTTGTCTGGGACAGGGGTAAACGAGCAGTACTTC.

The chain carries TRBV18 and TRBJ2-2, with TRBD1 matching over 9 bases. V lost 6 bases to trimming and J lost 4 bases; unmatched junction nucleotides: 6. The CDR3 contains 15 residues. The germline gives CDR1 KGHSH, CDR2 LQKENI. CDR3 coding DNA: TGTGCCAGCTCGGTGACAGGGGGTATCACCGGGGAGCTGTTTTTT. Translation gives CASSVTGGITGELFF.

V is TRBV7-2 and J is TRBJ2-7; weak D call: TRBD1 (7 bases). The CDR3 is 14 amino acids. The germline gives CDR1 SGHTA, CDR2 FQGNSA. Trimming left V 3 bases short and J 3 bases short, with 12 bases between. In nucleotides, the CDR3 is TGTGCCAGCAGCTTTTCGCAGGGGGGCTACGAGCAGTACTTC. This codes for CASSFSQGGYEQYF.

V usage is TRBV24-1 and J usage is TRBJ1-2; possible D gene TRBD1, 6 bases. Deletions cut 3 bases from V and 1 base from J, with 8 bases between. The germline V gene encodes CDR1 KGHDR and CDR2 SFDVKD. The CDR3 length is 14 residues. CDR3 sequence reads: CATSDGGFNYGYTF. Written as DNA, the CDR3 is TGTGCCACCAGTGATGGGGGCTTTAACTATGGCTACACCTTC.

CDR3 DNA sequence: TGTGCCAGCAGCTCGAAACAGGGGGACAGGGAGACCCAGTACTTC. As protein: CASSSKQGDRETQYF. This sequence joins TRBV7-9 and TRBJ2-5, with 8 bases that match TRBD1. The CDR3 spans 15 residues. Germline V CDR1 and CDR2: SEHNR, FQNEAQ (reference sequence). J lost 5 bases, V lost 4 bases, and 9 bases had no gene match.

This clone is labeled medium-sized. This chain joins TRBV7-2 and TRBJ1-6; D call uncertain. V was pared by 1 base and J by 11 bases, with 9 bases between. Germline V gene lookup returns CDR1 SGHTA and CDR2 FQGNSA. CDR3 length equals 13 residues. CDR3 amino acids: CASSLDPRAPLHF. The DNA for the CDR3 is TGTGCCAGCAGCTTAGATCCGAGGGCACCCCTCCACTTT.

The chain carries TRBV20-1 and TRBJ2-7, with D perhaps TRBD2 (6 bases). Germline CDR1 is DFQATT and CDR2 is SNEGSKA (reference sequence). The CDR3 sequence is 11 residues long. V lost 7 bases and J lost 3, with 10 bases in between. CDR3 in DNA: TGCAGTGGCGGGATCTACTACGAGCAGTACTTC. Protein: CSGGIYYEQYF.

The V gene is TRBV9, the J gene TRBJ1-6; D uncertain. CDR3 size: 16 residues. Trimming left V 0 bases short and J 4 bases short, with 11 bases between. The germline CDR1 and CDR2 sequences are SGDLS and YYNGEE. This CDR3 is CASSVADSPYNSPLHF. The CDR3, as DNA: TGTGCCAGCAGCGTAGCCGACTCACCATATAATTCACCCCTCCACTTT.

The chain carries TRBV28 and TRBJ1-2; a possible D gene is TRBD1 (5 bases). The V gene lost 6 bases and the J gene lost 7 bases, with 18 bases spanning the gap. Germline V lookup: CDR1 MDHEN, CDR2 SYDVKM. This CDR3 comprises 14 residues. The CDR3 here is CASRPLGGETGYTF. CDR3 DNA sequence: TGTGCCAGCAGGCCTCTTGGGGGGGAAACTGGCTACACCTTC.